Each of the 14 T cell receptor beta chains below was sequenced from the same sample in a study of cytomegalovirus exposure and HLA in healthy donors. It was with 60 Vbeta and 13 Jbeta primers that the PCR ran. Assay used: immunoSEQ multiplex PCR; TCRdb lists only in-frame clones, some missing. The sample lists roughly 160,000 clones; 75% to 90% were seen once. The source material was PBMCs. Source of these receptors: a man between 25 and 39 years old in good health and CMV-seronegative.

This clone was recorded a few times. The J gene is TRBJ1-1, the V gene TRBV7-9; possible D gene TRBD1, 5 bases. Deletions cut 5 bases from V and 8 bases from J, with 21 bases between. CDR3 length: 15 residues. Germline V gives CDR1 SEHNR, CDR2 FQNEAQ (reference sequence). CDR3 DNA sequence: TGTGCCAGCAGCCTAGGGGCGGGGGAGGCTCGAGAAGCTTTCTTT. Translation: CASSLGAGEAREAFF.

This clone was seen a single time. Here the CDR3 DNA reads TGTGCCAGCAGCCCGACAGGGGAGACCCAGTACTTC. It yields the protein CASSPTGETQYF. This rearrangement joins TRBV11-3 to TRBJ2-5; TRBD1 matches at 7 bases. CDR3 length: 12 residues. CDR1 and CDR2 (germline): SGHNT, YENEEA. After removal of 5 bases from V and 5 bases from J, the junction contained 2 bases not matched to a gene.

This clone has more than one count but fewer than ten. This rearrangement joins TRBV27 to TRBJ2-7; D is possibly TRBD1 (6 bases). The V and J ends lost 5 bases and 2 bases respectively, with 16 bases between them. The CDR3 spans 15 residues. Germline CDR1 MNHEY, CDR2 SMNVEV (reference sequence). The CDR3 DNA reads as TGTGCCAGCAGTCCCACAGGGCTCAGGGCCTACGAGCAGTACTTC. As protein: CASSPTGLRAYEQYF.

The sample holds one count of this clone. CDR3 in amino acids: CASSSKIGNTEAFF. The CDR3 DNA reads as TGTGCCAGCAGTTCTAAAATCGGGAACACTGAAGCTTTCTTT. V usage is TRBV6-4 and J usage is TRBJ1-1; D is unclear. From germline, CDR1 is MRHNA and CDR2 SNTAGT. V lost 5 bases, J lost 1 base, and 11 bases lay in between. The CDR3 is 14 residues long.

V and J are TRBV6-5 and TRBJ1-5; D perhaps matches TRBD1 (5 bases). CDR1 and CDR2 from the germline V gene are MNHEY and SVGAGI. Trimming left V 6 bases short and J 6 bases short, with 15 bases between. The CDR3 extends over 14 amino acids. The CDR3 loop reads CASRRGGLGQPQHF. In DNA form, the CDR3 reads TGTGCCAGCAGGCGGGGGGGGTTGGGTCAGCCCCAGCATTTT.

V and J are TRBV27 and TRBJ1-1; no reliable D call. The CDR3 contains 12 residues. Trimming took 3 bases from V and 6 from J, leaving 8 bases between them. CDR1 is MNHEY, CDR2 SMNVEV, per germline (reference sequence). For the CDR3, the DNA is TGTGCCAGCAGTTTTCCCCTCTCTGAAGCTTTCTTT. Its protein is CASSFPLSEAFF.

This CDR3 reads CASSHRGQAGFSRSQHF. CDR3 sequence (DNA): TGTGCCAGCAGCCATCGAGGACAGGCTGGGTTTTCTAGGTCCCAGCATTTT. This chain connects TRBV14 to TRBJ1-5; 7 bases agree with TRBD1. The CDR3 consists of 17 residues. Germline V gene sequence: CDR1 SGHDN, CDR2 FVKESK. The V segment lost 3 bases and the J segment 11 bases; nucleotides outside the gene matches: 19.

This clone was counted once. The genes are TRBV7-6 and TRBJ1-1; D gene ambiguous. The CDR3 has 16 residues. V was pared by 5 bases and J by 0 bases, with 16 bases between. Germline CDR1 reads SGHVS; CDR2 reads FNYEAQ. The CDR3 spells CASSRLVAILNTEAFF. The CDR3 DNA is TGTGCCAGCAGCCGTTTGGTGGCCATATTGAACACTGAAGCTTTCTTT.

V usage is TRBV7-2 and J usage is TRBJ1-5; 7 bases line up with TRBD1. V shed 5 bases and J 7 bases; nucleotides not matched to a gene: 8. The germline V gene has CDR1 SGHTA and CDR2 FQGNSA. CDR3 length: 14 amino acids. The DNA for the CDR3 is TGTGCCAGCAGCCTGAGACAGGGCTTGCAGCCCCAGCATTTT. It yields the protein CASSLRQGLQPQHF.

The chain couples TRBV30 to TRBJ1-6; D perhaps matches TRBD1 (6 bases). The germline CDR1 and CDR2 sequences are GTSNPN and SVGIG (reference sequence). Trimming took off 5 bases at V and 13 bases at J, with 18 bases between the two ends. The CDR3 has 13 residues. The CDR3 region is CAWALRGLNPLHF. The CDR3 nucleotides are TGTGCCTGGGCACTCAGGGGTTTAAACCCCCTCCACTTT.

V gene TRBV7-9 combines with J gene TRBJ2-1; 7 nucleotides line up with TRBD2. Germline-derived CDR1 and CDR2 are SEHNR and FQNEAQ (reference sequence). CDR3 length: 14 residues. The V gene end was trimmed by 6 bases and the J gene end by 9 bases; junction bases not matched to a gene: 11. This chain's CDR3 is CASRKAGEAIEQFF. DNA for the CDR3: TGTGCCAGCAGGAAGGCGGGAGAGGCCATTGAGCAGTTCTTC. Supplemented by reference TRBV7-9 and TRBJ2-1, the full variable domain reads DTGVSQNPRHKITKRGQNVTFRCDPISEHNRLYWYRQTLGQGPEFLTYFQNEAQLEKSRLLSDRFSAERPKGSFSTLEIQRTEQGDSAMYLCASRKAGEAIEQFFGPGTRLTVL.

The CDR3 reads CASTGWGGDIQYF. For the CDR3, the DNA is TGTGCCAGCACCGGCTGGGGCGGGGACATTCAGTACTTC. V gene TRBV2 combines with J gene TRBJ2-4, with a possible D match to TRBD2 (6 bases). The CDR3 runs 13 residues. The germline V gene has CDR1 SNHLY and CDR2 FYNNEI. Trimming removed 7 bases at V and 8 bases at J, with 15 bases between.

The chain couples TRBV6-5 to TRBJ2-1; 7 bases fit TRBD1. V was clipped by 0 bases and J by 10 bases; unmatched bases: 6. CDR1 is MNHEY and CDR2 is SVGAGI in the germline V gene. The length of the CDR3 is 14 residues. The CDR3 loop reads CASSYSPRDSEQFF. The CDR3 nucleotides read TGTGCCAGCAGTTACTCACCCCGGGACAGCGAGCAGTTCTTC.

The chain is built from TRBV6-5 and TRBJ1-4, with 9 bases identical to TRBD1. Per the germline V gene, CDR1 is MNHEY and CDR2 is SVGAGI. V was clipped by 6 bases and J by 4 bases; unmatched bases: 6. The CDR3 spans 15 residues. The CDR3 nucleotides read TGTGCCAGCAGCCCGGCGGGACAGGGTAATGAAAAACTGTTTTTT. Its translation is CASSPAGQGNEKLFF.